Listed below are T cell receptor beta chains from one sample, sequenced in a study of CD8 T cells in ankylosing spondylitis. TCRdb reprocessed the 5' RACE reads with MiXCR, giving one entry per CDR3 protein. The sample lists some 250,000 distinct CDR3 sequences, around 7.8% occurring once. Sequencing input: blood, either unsorted or a sorted T cell fraction (not recorded which). The receptors here all came from a male donor with ankylosing spondylitis or in good health (not recorded which). The CDR3 runs from the conserved cysteine through the conserved F or W. D genes are given only for firm matches. Size is omitted from some rows. Given values are once, few, many or a class for expanded clones.

cdr3_length: 15
v_call: TRBV7-9
j_call: TRBJ2-2
clone_size: -
d_call: -
cdr3_nt: TGTGCCAGCAGCGGTGGCACAGATTACACCGGGGAGCTGTTTTTT
cdr3_aa: CASSGGTDYTGELFF

cdr3_length: 15
v_call: TRBV5-1
j_call: TRBJ2-5
clone_size: -
d_call: TRBD1
cdr3_nt: TGCGCCAGCAGTGCCGGGACAGGCTCCCAAGAGACCCAGTACTTC
cdr3_aa: CASSAGTGSQETQYF

cdr3_length: 15
v_call: TRBV5-1
j_call: TRBJ2-3
clone_size: many
d_call: -
cdr3_nt: TGCGCCAGCAGCTTGGCCGGAGGGGGCCCGGATACGCAGTATTTT
cdr3_aa: CASSLAGGGPDTQYF

cdr3_length: 13
v_call: TRBV20-1
j_call: TRBJ2-7
clone_size: many
d_call: TRBD1
cdr3_nt: TGCAGTGCAGCCGGGACAGGGTCCTACGAGCAGTACTTC
cdr3_aa: CSAAGTGSYEQYF

cdr3_length: 15
v_call: TRBV11-2
j_call: TRBJ1-2
clone_size: many
d_call: -
cdr3_nt: TGTGCCAGCAGCTCCATCTGGCGGGGCACCTATGGCTACACCTTC
cdr3_aa: CASSSIWRGTYGYTF

cdr3_length: 14
v_call: TRBV27
j_call: TRBJ1-6
clone_size: many
d_call: -
cdr3_nt: TGTGCCAGCAGTTCGGGGCAGAGGAATTCACCCCTCCACTTT
cdr3_aa: CASSSGQRNSPLHF

cdr3_length: 13
v_call: TRBV20-1
j_call: TRBJ2-7
clone_size: many
d_call: -
cdr3_nt: TGCAGTGCTAGAGATCACAGGGCCCACGAGCAGTACTTC
cdr3_aa: CSARDHRAHEQYF

cdr3_length: 11
v_call: TRBV7-6
j_call: TRBJ2-5
clone_size: many
d_call: -
cdr3_nt: TGTGCCAGCAGCTTATCAGAGAGCCAGTACTTC
cdr3_aa: CASSLSESQYF

cdr3_length: 15
v_call: TRBV12-3/TRBV12-4
j_call: TRBJ1-6
clone_size: many
d_call: -
cdr3_nt: TGTGCCAGCAGGTCCCTAGACAGTGGGTCTTCACCCCTCCACTTT
cdr3_aa: CASRSLDSGSSPLHF

cdr3_length: 10
v_call: TRBV19
j_call: TRBJ2-2
clone_size: many
d_call: -
cdr3_nt: TGTGCCACCGGGACCGGGGAGCTGTTTTTT
cdr3_aa: CATGTGELFF

cdr3_length: 15
v_call: TRBV5-6
j_call: TRBJ1-2
clone_size: many
d_call: TRBD1
cdr3_nt: TGTGCCAGCAGCTTGGTAAGGGACAGCTACTATGGCTACACCTTC
cdr3_aa: CASSLVRDSYYGYTF

cdr3_length: 14
v_call: TRBV29-1
j_call: TRBJ2-7
clone_size: many
d_call: -
cdr3_nt: TGCAGCGTTGAAGTCCCGACTAGACGCTACGAGCAGTACTTC
cdr3_aa: CSVEVPTRRYEQYF

cdr3_length: 13
v_call: TRBV27
j_call: TRBJ1-2
clone_size: many
d_call: TRBD1
cdr3_nt: TGTGCCAGCAGTTTGGGGACAGGATACGGCTACACCTTC
cdr3_aa: CASSLGTGYGYTF

cdr3_length: 14
v_call: TRBV6-2/TRBV6-3
j_call: TRBJ2-5
clone_size: many
d_call: -
cdr3_nt: TGTGCCAGCAGTTATACGGGACCCCAAGAGACCCAGTACTTC
cdr3_aa: CASSYTGPQETQYF

cdr3_length: 16
v_call: TRBV20-1
j_call: TRBJ2-3
clone_size: many
d_call: -
cdr3_nt: TGCAGTGCGACACCGGACAGAACCGCTAACACAGATACGCAGTATTTT
cdr3_aa: CSATPDRTANTDTQYF

cdr3_length: 15
v_call: TRBV10-3
j_call: TRBJ1-1
clone_size: many
d_call: -
cdr3_nt: TGTGCCATCAGTGAGTCGGTAGTCATGAACACTGAAGCTTTCTTT
cdr3_aa: CAISESVVMNTEAFF